This T cell receptor (beta chain) derives from a study of T cells after yellow fever vaccination. CDR1 LNHDA and CDR2 SQIVND come from the germline V gene (reference sequence). The CDR3 length is 14 residues. V lost 6 bases and J lost 7; bases outside the gene matches: 6. Each CDR3 protein gets one entry after TCRdb re-called the 5' RACE reads with MiXCR. The sample contains approximately 600,000 distinct CDR3 sequences, 9% to 15% of which appear only once. The chain uses TRBV19 and TRBJ1-4; 9 nucleotides align to TRBD1. The sample was PBMCs, taken on the day of the yellow fever booster vaccination. This receptor was obtained from a man aged 30 to 45 who received the YFV17D yellow fever vaccine. CDR3 DNA sequence: TGTGCCAGTAGAATACAGGGGGCTGTTGAAAAACTGTTTTTT. The encoded protein is CASRIQGAVEKLFF.